This T cell receptor beta chain was documented in a study of blood T cell repertoires in COVID-19. Overall study: There were acute and convalescent COVID-19 samples, and they came from the United States, Italy and Spain.

The assay was immunoSEQ multiplex PCR, and TCRdb's table has in-frame clones only and misses some. Of some 260,000 clones in the sample, over 65% were seen once. Germline V gene data show CDR1 as MNHNY and CDR2 as SVGAGI (reference sequence). V lost 0 bases and J lost 10; bases outside the gene matches: 6. CDR3 length equals 15 residues. Sequencing input: peripheral blood. The clonotype comes from a woman of 80 years or more with acute or convalescent COVID-19. This chain joins TRBV6-6 and TRBJ1-6; the match to TRBD1 covers 7 bases. In nucleotides, the CDR3 is TGTGCCAGCAGTTACTCTACAGGGGAAGGGTCACCCCTCCACTTT. This encodes CASSYSTGEGSPLHF.